The rows below give T cell receptor beta chains drawn from one sample of a study of T-cell memory formation after mild COVID-19. TCRdb analysed the 5' RACE reads with MiXCR anew, one entry per CDR3 protein. The profile shows about 410,000 distinct CDR3 sequences, roughly 18% of them singletons. The sample consisted of PBMCs or a T cell subset sorted from them (not recorded which). The origin of the receptors is a man aged 18 to 30 who had mild COVID-19 (a few samples of this study predate the infection). Cell type and time point are not known. CDR3s include the opening cysteine and the closing phenylalanine or tryptophan.

V	J	CDR3
TRBV12-3/TRBV12-4	TRBJ2-7	CASNPGGPVLEQYF
TRBV5-1	TRBJ1-4	CASSDPGQRYEKLFF
TRBV11-2	TRBJ2-7	CASSKTRSRGGYEQYF
TRBV7-9	TRBJ1-1	CASSKTASHTEAFF
TRBV14	TRBJ2-2	CASSISGSNTGELFF
TRBV29-1	TRBJ2-1	CSATRLSGTGVNNEQFF
TRBV12-3/TRBV12-4	TRBJ2-2	CASSSTGAWSAGELFF
TRBV7-9	TRBJ2-7	CASSHPGVGGTYEQYF
TRBV4-1	TRBJ2-5	CASSQDLGMNQYF
TRBV6-5	TRBJ1-1	CASSYSRGANTEAFF
TRBV20-1	TRBJ2-4	CSARARYLKVEAKNIQYF
TRBV12-3/TRBV12-4	TRBJ2-4	CASSLDTGQWIQYF
TRBV7-3	TRBJ2-1	CASSFSRVSSYNEQFF
TRBV20-1	TRBJ1-2	CSARGTGKFYYGYTF
TRBV28	TRBJ2-5	CASSFYRVRGGQETQYF
TRBV4-2	TRBJ2-3	CASTTGRVADTQYF
TRBV5-1	TRBJ1-2	CASSPALGPYGYTF
TRBV6-2/TRBV6-3	TRBJ1-1	CASSKSDSYSEAFF
TRBV5-1	TRBJ2-1	CASSLQGAHNEQFF
TRBV20-1	TRBJ2-1	CSASVGGPYNEQFF
TRBV29-1	TRBJ1-2	CSVENIYGYTF
TRBV7-2	TRBJ1-2	CASSLAGDSYGYTF
TRBV19	TRBJ2-5	CASSIRVYQETQYF
TRBV6-6	TRBJ2-5	CASSYIRGVETQYF
TRBV7-2	TRBJ2-7	CASSLWPGYYEQYF
TRBV6-2/TRBV6-3	TRBJ1-2	CASSRTGSYGYTF
TRBV5-1	TRBJ1-1	CASTTLPGANTEAFF
TRBV5-1	TRBJ2-3	CASSLGGNTDTQYF
TRBV5-1	TRBJ1-1	CASSERSGTGRAEAFF
TRBV5-1	TRBJ2-1	CASSLEQEQFF
TRBV20-1	TRBJ1-1	CSAAKSRPHGFLGNTEAFF
TRBV6-2/TRBV6-3	TRBJ1-5	CASSVRGSNQPQHF
TRBV2	TRBJ1-4	CASSLSDAVLFF
TRBV4-3	TRBJ2-7	CASSYRQVESYEQYF
TRBV6-1	TRBJ2-1	CASSEFESYNEQFF